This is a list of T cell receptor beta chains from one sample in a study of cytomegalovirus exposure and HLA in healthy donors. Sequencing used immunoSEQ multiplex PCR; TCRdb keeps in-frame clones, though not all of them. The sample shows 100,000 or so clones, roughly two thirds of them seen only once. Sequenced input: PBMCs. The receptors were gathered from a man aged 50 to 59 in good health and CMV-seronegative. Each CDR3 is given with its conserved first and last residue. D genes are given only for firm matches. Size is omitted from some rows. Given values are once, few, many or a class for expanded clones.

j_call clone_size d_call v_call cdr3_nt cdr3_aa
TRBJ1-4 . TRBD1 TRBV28 TGTGCCAGCAGGACGGGACAGGGTGGGCCGTGGGAAAAACTGTTTTTT CASRTGQGGPWEKLFF
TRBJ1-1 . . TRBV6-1 TGTGCCAGCAGTGATTTCGGGGGAGCTGAAGCTTTCTTT CASSDFGGAEAFF
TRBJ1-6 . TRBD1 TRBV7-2 TGTGCCAGCAGCTTAGAGGGGGCTTATAATTCACCCCTCCACTTT CASSLEGAYNSPLHF
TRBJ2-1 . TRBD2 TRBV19 TGTGCCAGTAGTACCAGACCCGGGACTAGAGTAATCCATGAGCAGTTCTTC CASSTRPGTRVIHEQFF
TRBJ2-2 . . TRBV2 TGTGCCAGCAGTGGGGACTGGAACACCGGGGAGCTGTTTTTT CASSGDWNTGELFF
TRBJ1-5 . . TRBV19 TGTGCCAGTAGTATCTCCGCAGGTTCCAATCAGCCCCAGCATTTT CASSISAGSNQPQHF
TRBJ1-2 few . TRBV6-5 TGTGCCATCCCCATACGTACAGGGTTTGACGGCTACACCTTC CAIPIRTGFDGYTF
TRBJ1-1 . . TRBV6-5 TGTGCCAGCAGTTACACTCAGGGGCAAAACACTGAAGCTTTCTTT CASSYTQGQNTEAFF
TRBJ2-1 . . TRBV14 TGTGCCAGCAGCCAAGTGAGGACGGGAACCTACAATGAGCAGTTCTTC CASSQVRTGTYNEQFF
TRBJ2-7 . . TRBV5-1 TGCGCCAGCAGCTTACAGAGCTCCTACGAGCAGTACTTC CASSLQSSYEQYF
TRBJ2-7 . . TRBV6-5 TGTGCCAGCAGCTACCGAGAGTCGGGCTCCTACGAGCAGTACTTC CASSYRESGSYEQYF